Shown below are 22 T cell receptor beta chains from a single sample sequenced in a study of CD8+CD57+ T cells in acquired aplastic anemia. Profiles of TCR beta VDJ and CDR3 were generated from a genomic DNA template. TCRdb reanalysed the reads using MiXCR and keeps one entry per CDR3 protein. The table includes a few hundred thousand distinct CDR3 sequences, around 72% detected once. The sequencing input was sorted CD4+, CD8+, or CD8+CD57+ T cells (not recorded which) from PBMCs. These receptors all come from a human donor in good health, serving as a control.

In its sample, this clonotype was seen many times. V gene TRBV9 combines with J gene TRBJ1-3, with TRBD1 identical over 9 bases. This CDR3 has 17 amino acids. The V segment lost 3 bases and the J segment 3 bases; nucleotides outside the gene matches: 10. Germline CDR1 reads SGDLS; CDR2 reads YYNGEE. CDR3 DNA sequence: TGTGCCAGCAGCGGACCGGGACAGGGAAATAGTGGAAACACCATATATTTT. This codes for CASSGPGQGNSGNTIYF.

As to this clonotype: This CDR3 is missing its conserved last phenylalanine or tryptophan, likely due to a read error. It is unclear where the CDR3 begins or ends on the DNA, so no DNA is shown, and the CDR3 is as TCRdb lists it. The chain couples TRBV7-2 to TRBJ1-2; the table gives TRBD1 as D, unverified against the DNA. CDR1 is SGHTA, CDR2 FQGNSA, per germline. The CDR3 totals 13 residues, both ends included. CDR3 sequence reads: CASSLAGRDYGNT.

For this clonotype: The CDR3 ends on some other residue instead of the conserved phenylalanine or tryptophan, so this is likely a read error. The DNA is left out, because the CDR3 cannot be placed on it with certainty; the CDR3 is given as TCRdb lists it. This chain uses TRBV7-2 with TRBJ2-7; TRBD1 is the table's D call, not checked against the DNA. The CDR3 has 13 amino acids, counting both end residues. Germline lookup yields CDR1 SGHTA and CDR2 FQGNSA. The CDR3 spells CASSPNRQRGNTE.

As regards this clonotype: A much more abundant neighbour one base away suggests this may be a read error. The chain combines TRBV7-2 with TRBJ2-2; 8 positions match TRBD2. There are 15 residues in the CDR3. Germline V gene sequence: CDR1 SGHTA, CDR2 FQGNSA. The CDR3 here is CASSLAGTSTGALFF. In nucleotides, the CDR3 is TGCGCCAGCAGCTTGGCCGGGACTAGTACCGGGGCGCTGTTTTTT.

V is TRBV20-1 and J is TRBJ2-7; TRBD2 matches 7 bases. CDR1 DFQATT and CDR2 SNEGSKA come from the germline V gene (reference sequence). This CDR3 has 14 amino acids. Trimming took 0 bases from V and 6 from J; bases not matched to a gene: 8. CDR3 nucleotides: TGCAGTGCTAGAGATCTCTCCCTAGCGGCCGAGCAGTACTTC. Translating gives CSARDLSLAAEQYF.

The chain is built from TRBV6-2 or TRBV6-3 and TRBJ1-6; possibly TRBD1 for D (5 bases). The germline gives CDR1 MNHEY, CDR2 SVGEGT. This CDR3 spans 11 amino acids. The germline V and J ends were trimmed by 5 bases and 14 bases, with 10 bases remaining between them. The CDR3 here is CASSTGESLHF. CDR3 DNA sequence: TGTGCCAGCAGTACAGGAGAGTCCCTCCACTTT.

This clonotype was detected many times. The CDR3 protein is CASSIQRGTDTQYF. DNA for the CDR3: TGTGCCAGCAGCATCCAGCGGGGCACAGATACGCAGTATTTT. The chain has TRBV5-5 and TRBJ2-3; TRBD2 might be the D (6 bases). This CDR3 spans 14 amino acids. Germline V gene sequence: CDR1 SGHKS, CDR2 YYEKEE (reference sequence). With 4 bases removed from V and 1 base from J, the gap between germline ends came to 10 bases.

This clonotype was found many times. The J gene is TRBJ1-6, the V gene TRBV6-5; 7 nucleotides line up with TRBD1. J lost 8 bases, V lost 7 bases, and 11 bases had no gene match. CDR1 is MNHEY, CDR2 SVGAGI, per germline. The CDR3 runs to 15 residues. The CDR3 protein is CASTRTGTRDSPLHF. For the CDR3, the DNA is TGTGCCAGCACTCGGACAGGAACGAGGGATTCACCCCTCCACTTT.

As for this clonotype: In this CDR3 the conserved last residue, phenylalanine or tryptophan, is missing, so a read error is likely. The DNA is omitted, as the CDR3 cannot be located on it reliably, and the CDR3 follows TCRdb's listing. V gene TRBV2 combines with J gene TRBJ2-3; TRBD1, the D gene given by the table, was not confirmed from the DNA. In germline, CDR1 is SNHLY, CDR2 FYNNEI. Including both end residues, the CDR3 is 15 amino acids long. Here the CDR3 reads CATSRGAGDAETLYL.

A remark on this clonotype: The junction differs from germline at one of its ends, possibly a read error. The chain links TRBV24-1 to TRBJ1-5; weak D call: TRBD1 (5 bases). The CDR3 runs 14 residues. CDR1 and CDR2 (germline): KGHDR, SFDVKD. CDR3 sequence: CAPTAMATHPVQRF. As DNA, the CDR3 is TGTGCCCCGACAGCTATGGCTACACATCCGGTTCAGCGTTTT.

This clonotype was counted at least ten times. The chain employs TRBV10-3 and TRBJ2-3; TRBD2 might be the D (6 bases). CDR1 and CDR2 from the germline V gene are ENHRY and SYGVKD. The CDR3 totals 15 residues. V was trimmed by 3 bases and J by 8 bases, leaving 18 bases between them. The CDR3 loop is CAISDGLDGGTTQYF. In nucleotides, the CDR3 is TGTGCCATCAGTGACGGACTGGACGGGGGTACTACGCAGTATTTT.

About this clonotype: The junction differs from germline at one of its ends, possibly a read error. The CDR3 region is CSASPAGSYEQYF. The CDR3 DNA sequence: TGCAGCGCTAGCCCCGCGGGGTCCTACGAGCAGTACTTC. V usage is TRBV20-1 and J usage is TRBJ2-7; perhaps TRBD2 as D (6 bases). Germline CDR1 and CDR2: DFQATT and SNEGSKA (reference sequence). The length of the CDR3 is 13 residues.

As regards this clonotype: This clone may be a read error of a much larger clone one base away. This sequence joins TRBV30 and TRBJ1-4, with 7 bases identical to TRBD1. Germline-derived CDR1 and CDR2 are GTSNPN and SVGIG (reference sequence). The CDR3 sequence is 15 residues long. Losses at the gene ends were 2 bases for V and 3 bases for J; bases not matched to a gene: 6. The CDR3 DNA reads as TGTGCCTGGAGTATGGGACAGTCAGCTAATGAAAAACTGTTTTTT. Protein sequence: CAWSMGQSANEKLFF.

Worth noting for this clonotype: The conserved closing phenylalanine or tryptophan is absent in this CDR3, likely reflecting a read error. The chain joins TRBV5-1 to TRBJ2-7, with 8 nucleotides matching TRBD2. Germline V gene sequence: CDR1 SGHRS, CDR2 YFSETQ. The V and J ends lost 0 bases and 6 bases, in that order; junction bases with no gene match: 5. The CDR3 has 14 amino acids. CDR3 nucleotides: TGCGCCAGCAGCTTGGCGGGGGGGCATCGCGAGCAGTACTCC. The encoded protein is CASSLAGGHREQYS.

This clonotype was found many times. The V call is TRBV29-1, the J call TRBJ2-1; 7 bases align to TRBD2. With 4 bases clipped from V and 3 bases from J, the junction kept 9 bases outside the gene matches. Germline-derived CDR1 and CDR2 are SQVTM and ANQGSEA. This CDR3 spans 15 amino acids. The CDR3 DNA reads as TGCAGCGTTGCCAAGGGGAGCGGGGACTACAATGAGCAGTTCTTC. Residues: CSVAKGSGDYNEQFF.

Regarding this clonotype: Germline and junction disagree at one end, which may indicate a read error. This chain connects TRBV20-1 to TRBJ1-5; D gene ambiguous. The CDR3 consists of 15 residues. Germline assignment: CDR1 DFQATT and CDR2 SNEGSKA (reference sequence). The DNA for the CDR3 is TGCAGTGCTCCTTTGGACGGAGATAGCAATCAGCCCCAGCGTTTC. Translating it yields CSAPLDGDSNQPQRF.

Regarding this clonotype: The DNA is left out, because the CDR3 cannot be placed on it with certainty; the CDR3 is given as TCRdb lists it. The chain uses TRBV7-8 and TRBJ2-5; the table's D call, TRBD2, has no DNA check behind it. A total of 14 residues make up the CDR3, ends included. Germline V lookup: CDR1 SGHVS, CDR2 FQNEAQ. The CDR3 is CASSSWQGEQYFGF.

The rearrangement uses TRBV20-1 and TRBJ2-3, with D uncertain. The germline gives CDR1 DFQATT, CDR2 SNEGSKA (reference sequence). Trimming took off 6 bases at V and 5 bases at J, with 27 bases between the two ends. This CDR3 has 17 residues. The CDR3 DNA sequence: TGCAGTGCGATGAACAAGAGCAATCAGTTTGCTGAAGATACGCAGTATTTT. Its translation is CSAMNKSNQFAEDTQYF.

Turning to this clonotype: An end of the junction differs from the germline gene, which may be a read error. The genes are TRBV9 and TRBJ1-2; possibly TRBD1 for D (6 bases). The CDR3 covers 13 residues. In germline, CDR1 is SGDLS, CDR2 YYNGEE. CDR3 DNA: TGTGCCAGCAGCGTGTCGGGACACGTCTACGAGACGTTC. Residues: CASSVSGHVYETF.

The chain carries TRBV7-9 and TRBJ1-5; tentative D call: TRBD1 (6 bases). Germline V gene lookup returns CDR1 SEHNR and CDR2 FQNEAQ (reference sequence). The CDR3 is 15 residues long. V lost 5 bases and J 16 bases, leaving 27 bases between the germline ends. Here the CDR3 DNA reads TGTGCCAGCAGCCAAGCGTACAGGGACACTGAAGCTTTCCATTTT. Residues: CASSQAYRDTEAFHF.

This clonotype has at least ten counts. This sequence joins TRBV4-3 and TRBJ1-2; D gene unclear. The CDR3 length is 12 residues. Trimming shortened V by 0 bases and J by 7 bases, and 6 bases separated the two germline ends. Germline-derived CDR1 and CDR2 are LGHNA and YSLEER. The CDR3 loop reads CASSQDGGGYTF. DNA of the CDR3: TGCGCCAGCAGCCAAGATGGTGGTGGCTACACCTTC.

The V and J genes are TRBV7-2 and TRBJ2-5; 12 nucleotides align to TRBD2. Trimming cost V 5 bases and J 5 bases; bases outside gene matches: 15. Germline assignment: CDR1 SGHTA and CDR2 FQGNSA. The length of the CDR3 is 18 residues. The CDR3 is CASSDGLAGTSRRETQYF. The CDR3, as DNA: TGTGCCAGCAGCGACGGACTAGCGGGGACCTCTCGCAGGGAGACCCAGTACTTC.